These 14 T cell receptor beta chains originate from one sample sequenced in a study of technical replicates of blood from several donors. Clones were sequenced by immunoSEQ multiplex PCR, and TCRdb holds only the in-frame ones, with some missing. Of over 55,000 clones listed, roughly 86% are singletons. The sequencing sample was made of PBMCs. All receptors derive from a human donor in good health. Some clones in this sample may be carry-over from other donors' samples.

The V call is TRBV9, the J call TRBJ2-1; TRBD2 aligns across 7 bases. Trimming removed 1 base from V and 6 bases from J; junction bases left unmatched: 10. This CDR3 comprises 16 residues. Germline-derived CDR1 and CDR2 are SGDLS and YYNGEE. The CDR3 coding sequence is TGTGCCAGCAGCGTATTGTCGGGGGGAATTGTCAATGAGCAGTTCTTC. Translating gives CASSVLSGGIVNEQFF.

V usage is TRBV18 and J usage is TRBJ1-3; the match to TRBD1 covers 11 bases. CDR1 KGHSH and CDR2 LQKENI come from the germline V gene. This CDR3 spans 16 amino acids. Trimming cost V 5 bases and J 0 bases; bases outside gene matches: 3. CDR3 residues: CASSTGTGGSGNTIYF. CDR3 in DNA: TGTGCCAGCTCAACCGGGACAGGGGGCTCTGGAAACACCATATATTTT.

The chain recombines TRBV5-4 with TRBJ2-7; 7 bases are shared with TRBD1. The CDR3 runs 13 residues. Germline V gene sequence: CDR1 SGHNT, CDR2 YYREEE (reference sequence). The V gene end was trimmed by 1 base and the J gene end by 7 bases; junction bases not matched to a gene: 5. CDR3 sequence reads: CASSLTGVREQYF. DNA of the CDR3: TGTGCCAGCAGCTTGACAGGGGTTCGTGAGCAGTACTTC.

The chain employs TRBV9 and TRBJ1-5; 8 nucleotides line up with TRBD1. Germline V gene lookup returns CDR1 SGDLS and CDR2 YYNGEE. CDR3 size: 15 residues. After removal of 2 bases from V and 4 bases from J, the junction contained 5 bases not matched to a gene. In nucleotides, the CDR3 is TGTGCCAGCAGCGTCACAGGGGGGTTGAATCAGCCCCAGCATTTT. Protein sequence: CASSVTGGLNQPQHF.

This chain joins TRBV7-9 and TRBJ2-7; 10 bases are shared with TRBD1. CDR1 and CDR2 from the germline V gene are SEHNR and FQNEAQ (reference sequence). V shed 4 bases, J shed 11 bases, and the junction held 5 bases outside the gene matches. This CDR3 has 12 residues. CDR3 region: CASSSSGTGEYF. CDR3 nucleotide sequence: TGTGCCAGCAGCTCCTCCGGGACAGGGGAGTACTTC.

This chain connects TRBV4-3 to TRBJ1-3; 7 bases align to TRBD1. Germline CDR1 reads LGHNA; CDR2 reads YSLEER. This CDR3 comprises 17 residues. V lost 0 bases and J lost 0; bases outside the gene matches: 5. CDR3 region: CASSQEQAGGSGNTIYF. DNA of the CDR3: TGCGCCAGCAGCCAAGAGCAAGCAGGGGGCTCTGGAAACACCATATATTTT.

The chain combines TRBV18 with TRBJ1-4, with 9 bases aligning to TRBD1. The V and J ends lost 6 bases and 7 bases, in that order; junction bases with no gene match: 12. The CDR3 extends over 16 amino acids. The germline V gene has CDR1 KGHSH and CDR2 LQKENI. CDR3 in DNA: TGTGCCAGCTCCCCAGCGACTCACAGGGGGCCTGAAAAACTGTTTTTT. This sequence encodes CASSPATHRGPEKLFF.

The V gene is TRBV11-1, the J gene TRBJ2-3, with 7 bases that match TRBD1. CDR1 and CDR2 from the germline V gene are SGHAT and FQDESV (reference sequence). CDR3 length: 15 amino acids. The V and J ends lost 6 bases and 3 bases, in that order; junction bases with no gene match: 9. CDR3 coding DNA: TGTGCCAGCAGTCCGAATGCAGGGGGAACAGATACGCAGTATTTT. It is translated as CASSPNAGGTDTQYF.

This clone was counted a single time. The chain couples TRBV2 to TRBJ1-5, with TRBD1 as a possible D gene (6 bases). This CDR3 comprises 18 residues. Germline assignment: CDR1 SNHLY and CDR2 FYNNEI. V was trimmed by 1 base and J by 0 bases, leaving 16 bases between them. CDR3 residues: CASSEGVRGLYSNQPQHF. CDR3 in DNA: TGTGCCAGCAGTGAAGGAGTCAGGGGATTGTATAGCAATCAGCCCCAGCATTTT.

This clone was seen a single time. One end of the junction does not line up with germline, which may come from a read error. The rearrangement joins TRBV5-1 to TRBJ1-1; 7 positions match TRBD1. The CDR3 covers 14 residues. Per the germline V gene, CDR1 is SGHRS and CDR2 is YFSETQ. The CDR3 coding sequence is TGCGCCAACAGCTTGGCAGGGGGATACACTGAAGCTTTCTTT. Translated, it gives CANSLAGGYTEAFF.

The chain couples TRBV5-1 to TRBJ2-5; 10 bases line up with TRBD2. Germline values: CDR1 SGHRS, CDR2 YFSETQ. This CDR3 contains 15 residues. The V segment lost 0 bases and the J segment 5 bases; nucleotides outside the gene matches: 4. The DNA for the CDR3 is TGCGCCAGCAGCTTGGCTCCGGGACTAGCGGAGACCCAGTACTTC. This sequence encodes CASSLAPGLAETQYF.

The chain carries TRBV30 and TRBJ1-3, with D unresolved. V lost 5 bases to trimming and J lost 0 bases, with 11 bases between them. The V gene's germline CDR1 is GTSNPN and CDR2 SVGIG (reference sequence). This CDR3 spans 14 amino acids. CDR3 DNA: TGTGCCTGGGTCGGGGTTCGCTCTGGAAACACCATATATTTT. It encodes CAWVGVRSGNTIYF.

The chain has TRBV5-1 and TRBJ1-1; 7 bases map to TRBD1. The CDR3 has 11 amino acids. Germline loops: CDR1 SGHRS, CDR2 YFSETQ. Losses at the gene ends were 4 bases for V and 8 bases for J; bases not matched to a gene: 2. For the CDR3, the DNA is TGCGCCAGCAGCCCGGGACAGGAAGCTTTCTTT. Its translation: CASSPGQEAFF.

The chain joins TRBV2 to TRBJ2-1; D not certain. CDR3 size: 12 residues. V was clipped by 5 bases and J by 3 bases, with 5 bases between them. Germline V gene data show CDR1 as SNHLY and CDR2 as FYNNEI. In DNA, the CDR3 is TGTGCCAGCAGTAACAGCTACAATGAGCAGTTCTTC. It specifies CASSNSYNEQFF.